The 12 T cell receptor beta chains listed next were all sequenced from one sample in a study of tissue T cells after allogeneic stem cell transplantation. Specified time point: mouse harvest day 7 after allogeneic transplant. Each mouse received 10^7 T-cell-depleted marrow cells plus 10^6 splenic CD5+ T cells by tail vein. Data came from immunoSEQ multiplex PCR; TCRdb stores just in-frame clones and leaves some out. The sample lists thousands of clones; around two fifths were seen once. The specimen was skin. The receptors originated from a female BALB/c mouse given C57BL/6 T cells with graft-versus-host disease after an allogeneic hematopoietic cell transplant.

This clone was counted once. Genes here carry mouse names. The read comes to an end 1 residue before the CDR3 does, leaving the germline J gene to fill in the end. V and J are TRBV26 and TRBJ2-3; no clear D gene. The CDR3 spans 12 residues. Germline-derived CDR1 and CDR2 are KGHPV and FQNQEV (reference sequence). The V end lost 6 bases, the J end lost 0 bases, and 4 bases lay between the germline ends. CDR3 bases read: TGTGCCAGCAGGGACAGTGCAGAAACGCTGTAT. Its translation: CASRDSAETLY. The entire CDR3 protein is CASRDSAETLYF.

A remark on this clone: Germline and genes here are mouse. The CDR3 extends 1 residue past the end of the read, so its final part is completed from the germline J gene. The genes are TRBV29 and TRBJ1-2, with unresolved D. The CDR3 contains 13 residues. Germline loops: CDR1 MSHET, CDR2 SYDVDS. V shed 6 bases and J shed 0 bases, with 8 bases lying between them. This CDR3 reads CASRGSANSDYTF. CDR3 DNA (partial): TGTGCTAGCAGAGGCAGCGCAAACTCCGACTACACC.

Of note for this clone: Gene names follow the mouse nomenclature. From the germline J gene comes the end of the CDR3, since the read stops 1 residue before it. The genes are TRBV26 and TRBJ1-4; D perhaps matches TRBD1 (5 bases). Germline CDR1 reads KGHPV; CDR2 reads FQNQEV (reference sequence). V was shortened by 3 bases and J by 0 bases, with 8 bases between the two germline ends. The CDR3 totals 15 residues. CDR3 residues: CASSLRGLSNERLFF. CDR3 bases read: TGTGCCAGCAGTCTCCGGGGCCTTTCCAACGAAAGATTATTT. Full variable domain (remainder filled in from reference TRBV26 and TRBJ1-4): NSKVIQTPRYLVKGQGQKAKMRCIPEKGHPVVFWYQQNKNNEFKFLINFQNQEVLQQIDMTEKRFSAECPSNSPCSLEIQSSEAGDSALYLCASSLRGLSNERLFFGHGTKLSVL.

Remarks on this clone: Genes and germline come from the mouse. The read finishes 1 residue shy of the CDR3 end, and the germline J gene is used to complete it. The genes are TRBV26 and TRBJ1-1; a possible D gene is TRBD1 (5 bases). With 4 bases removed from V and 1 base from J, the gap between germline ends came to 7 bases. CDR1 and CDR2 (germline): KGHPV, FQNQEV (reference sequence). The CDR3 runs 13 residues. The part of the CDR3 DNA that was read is TGTGCCAGCAGTCAGGACAAAAACACAGAAGTCTTC. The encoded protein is CASSQDKNTEVF. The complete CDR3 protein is CASSQDKNTEVFF.

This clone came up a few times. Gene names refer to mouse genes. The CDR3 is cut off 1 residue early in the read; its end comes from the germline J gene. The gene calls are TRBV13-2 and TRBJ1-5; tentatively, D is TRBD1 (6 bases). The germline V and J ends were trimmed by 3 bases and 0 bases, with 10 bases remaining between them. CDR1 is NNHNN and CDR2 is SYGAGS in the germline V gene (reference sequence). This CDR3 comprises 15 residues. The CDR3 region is CASGGTGYNNQAPLF. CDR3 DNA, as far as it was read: TGTGCCAGCGGTGGAACAGGGTATAACAACCAGGCTCCGCTT.

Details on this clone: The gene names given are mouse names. CDR3 DNA, as far as it was read: TGTGCAAGCAGCTTAGAAGGGGGCAGCACCTTGTAC. Its protein product is CASSLEGGSTLY. The entire CDR3 protein reads CASSLEGGSTLYF. V is TRBV16 and J is TRBJ2-4; D possibly corresponds to TRBD1 (7 bases). The sequenced fragment ends 1 residue before the CDR3 boundary, so the rest is inferred from the germline J gene. Germline V gene lookup returns CDR1 SGHSA and CDR2 FRNQAP. The CDR3 spans 13 residues. V shed 0 bases and J shed 8 bases, with 9 bases lying between them. The whole variable domain, filled in from reference TRBV16 and TRBJ2-4, reads NAGVIQTPRHKVTGKGQEATLWCEPISGHSAVFWYRQTIVQGLEFLTYFRNQAPIDDSGMPKERFSAQMPNQSHSTLKIQSTQPQDSAVYLCASSLEGGSTLYFGAGTRLSVL.

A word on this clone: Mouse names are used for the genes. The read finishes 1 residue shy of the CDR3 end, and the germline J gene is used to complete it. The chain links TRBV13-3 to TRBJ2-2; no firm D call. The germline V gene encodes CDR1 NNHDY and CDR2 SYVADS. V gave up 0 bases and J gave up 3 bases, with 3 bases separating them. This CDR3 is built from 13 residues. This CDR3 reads CASSDEDTGQLYF. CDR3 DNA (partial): TGTGCCAGCAGTGATGAGGACACCGGGCAGCTCTAC.

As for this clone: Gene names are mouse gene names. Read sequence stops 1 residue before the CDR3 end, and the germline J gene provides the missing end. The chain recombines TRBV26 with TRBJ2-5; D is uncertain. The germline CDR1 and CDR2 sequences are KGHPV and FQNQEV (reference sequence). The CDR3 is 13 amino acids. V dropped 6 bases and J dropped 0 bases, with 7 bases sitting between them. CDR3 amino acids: CASSGFNQDTQYF. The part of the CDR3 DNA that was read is TGTGCCAGCAGCGGGTTTAACCAAGACACCCAGTAC.

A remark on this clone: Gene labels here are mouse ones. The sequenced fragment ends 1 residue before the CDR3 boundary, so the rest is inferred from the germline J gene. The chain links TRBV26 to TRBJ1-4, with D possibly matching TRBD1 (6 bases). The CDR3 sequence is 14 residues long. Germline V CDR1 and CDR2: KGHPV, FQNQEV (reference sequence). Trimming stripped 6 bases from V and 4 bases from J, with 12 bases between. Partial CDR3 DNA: TGTGCCAGCAGCGGCGGGACACGCAACGAAAGATTATTT. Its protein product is CASSGGTRNERLF. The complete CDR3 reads CASSGGTRNERLFF. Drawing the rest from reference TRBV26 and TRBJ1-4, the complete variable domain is NSKVIQTPRYLVKGQGQKAKMRCIPEKGHPVVFWYQQNKNNEFKFLINFQNQEVLQQIDMTEKRFSAECPSNSPCSLEIQSSEAGDSALYLCASSGGTRNERLFFGHGTKLSVL.

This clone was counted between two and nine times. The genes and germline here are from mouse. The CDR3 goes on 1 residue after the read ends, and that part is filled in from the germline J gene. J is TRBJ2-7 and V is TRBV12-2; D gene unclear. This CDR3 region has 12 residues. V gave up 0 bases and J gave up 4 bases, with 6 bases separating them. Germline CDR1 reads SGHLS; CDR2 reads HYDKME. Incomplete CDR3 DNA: TGTGCCAGCTCTCTCGCACATTATGAACAGTAC. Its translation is CASSLAHYEQY. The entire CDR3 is CASSLAHYEQYF.

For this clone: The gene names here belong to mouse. The CDR3 loop is CASSMGGGNTEVFF. The part of the CDR3 DNA that was read is TGTGCCAGCAGTATGGGGGGTGGCAACACAGAAGTCTTC. The chain combines TRBV19 with TRBJ1-1; perhaps TRBD1 as D (5 bases). Read sequence stops 1 residue before the CDR3 end, and the germline J gene provides the missing end. Between the trimmed V and J ends, which lost 2 bases and 2 bases, there was a span of 10 bases. Germline-derived CDR1 and CDR2 are FNHDT and SITEND (reference sequence). The CDR3 contains 14 residues.

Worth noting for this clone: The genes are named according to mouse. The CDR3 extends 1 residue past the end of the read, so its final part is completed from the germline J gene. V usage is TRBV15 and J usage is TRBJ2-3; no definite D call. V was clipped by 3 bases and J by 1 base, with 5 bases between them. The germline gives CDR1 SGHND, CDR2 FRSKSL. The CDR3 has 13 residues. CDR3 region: CASSFGGAETLYF. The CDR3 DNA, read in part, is TGTGCCAGCAGTTTCGGGGGTGCAGAAACGCTGTAT.